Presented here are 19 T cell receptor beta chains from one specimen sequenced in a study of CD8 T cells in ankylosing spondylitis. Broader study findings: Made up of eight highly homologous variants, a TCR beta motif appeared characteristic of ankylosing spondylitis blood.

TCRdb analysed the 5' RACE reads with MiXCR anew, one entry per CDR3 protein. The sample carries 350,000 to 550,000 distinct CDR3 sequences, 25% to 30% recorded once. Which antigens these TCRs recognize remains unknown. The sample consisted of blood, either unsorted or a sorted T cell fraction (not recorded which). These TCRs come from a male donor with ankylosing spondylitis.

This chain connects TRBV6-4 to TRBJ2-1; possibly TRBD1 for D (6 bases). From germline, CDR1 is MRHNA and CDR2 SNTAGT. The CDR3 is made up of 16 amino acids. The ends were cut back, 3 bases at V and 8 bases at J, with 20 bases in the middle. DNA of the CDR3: TGTGCCAGCAGTGAAGTTGCTGGGACACCCTCCGATGAGCAGTTCTTC. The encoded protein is CASSEVAGTPSDEQFF.

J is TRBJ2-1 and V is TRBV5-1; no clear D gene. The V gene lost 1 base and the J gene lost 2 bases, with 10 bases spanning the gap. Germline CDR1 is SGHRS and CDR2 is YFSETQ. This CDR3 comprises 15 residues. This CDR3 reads CASSLFPAAYNEQFF. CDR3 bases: TGCGCCAGCAGCTTGTTTCCAGCAGCCTACAATGAGCAGTTCTTC.

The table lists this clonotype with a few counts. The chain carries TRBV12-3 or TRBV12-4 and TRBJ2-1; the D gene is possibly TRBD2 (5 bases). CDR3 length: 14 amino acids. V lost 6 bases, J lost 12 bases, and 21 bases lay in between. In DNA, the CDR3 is TGTGCCAGCAGCACCCTCCGGGCGGGCCGTGGGCAGTTCTTC. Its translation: CASSTLRAGRGQFF.

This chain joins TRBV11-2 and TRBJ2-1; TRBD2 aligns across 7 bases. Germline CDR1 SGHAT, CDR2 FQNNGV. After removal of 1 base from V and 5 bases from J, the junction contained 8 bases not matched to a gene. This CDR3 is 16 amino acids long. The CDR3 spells CASSLVGGGVDNEQFF. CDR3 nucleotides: TGTGCCAGCAGCTTAGTGGGCGGGGGAGTCGACAATGAGCAGTTCTTC.

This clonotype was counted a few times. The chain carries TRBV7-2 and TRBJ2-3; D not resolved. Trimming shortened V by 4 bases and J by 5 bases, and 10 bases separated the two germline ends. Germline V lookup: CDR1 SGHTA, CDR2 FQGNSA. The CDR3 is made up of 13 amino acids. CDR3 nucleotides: TGTGCCAGCAGCTCTCGGAGCCGAGATACGCAGTATTTT. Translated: CASSSRSRDTQYF.

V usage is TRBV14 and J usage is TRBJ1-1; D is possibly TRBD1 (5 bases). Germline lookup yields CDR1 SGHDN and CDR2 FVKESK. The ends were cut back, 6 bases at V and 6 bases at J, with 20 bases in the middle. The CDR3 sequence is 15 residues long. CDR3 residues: CASSRDTTGWAEAFF. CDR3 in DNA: TGTGCCAGCAGTCGAGATACTACAGGATGGGCTGAAGCTTTCTTT.

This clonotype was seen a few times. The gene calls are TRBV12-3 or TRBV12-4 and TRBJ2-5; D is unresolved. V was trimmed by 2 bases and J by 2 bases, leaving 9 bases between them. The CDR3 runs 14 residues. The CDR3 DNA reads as TGTGCCAGCAGTTTAAATTCCGCTCAAGAGACCCAGTACTTC. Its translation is CASSLNSAQETQYF.

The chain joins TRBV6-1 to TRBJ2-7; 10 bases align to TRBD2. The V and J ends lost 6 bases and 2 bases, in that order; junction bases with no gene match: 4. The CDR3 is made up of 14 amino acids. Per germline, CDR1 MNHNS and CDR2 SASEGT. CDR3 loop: CASSQLAGPYEQYV. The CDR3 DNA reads TGTGCCAGCAGCCAACTAGCGGGGCCCTACGAGCAGTACGTC.

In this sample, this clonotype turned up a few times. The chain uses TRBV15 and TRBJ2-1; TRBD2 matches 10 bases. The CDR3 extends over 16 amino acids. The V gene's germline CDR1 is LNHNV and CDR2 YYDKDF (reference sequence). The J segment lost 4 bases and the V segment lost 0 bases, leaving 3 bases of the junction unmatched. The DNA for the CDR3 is TGTGCCACCAGCAGAGATCCACTAGCGGGATACAATGAGCAGTTCTTC. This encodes CATSRDPLAGYNEQFF.

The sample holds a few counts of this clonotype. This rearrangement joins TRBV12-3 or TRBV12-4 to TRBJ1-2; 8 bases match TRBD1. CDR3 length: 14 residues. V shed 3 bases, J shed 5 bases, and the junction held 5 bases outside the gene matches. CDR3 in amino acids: CASSFYDRGYGYTF. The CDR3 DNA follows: TGTGCCAGCAGTTTCTACGACAGGGGTTATGGCTACACCTTC.

CDR3 nucleotide sequence: TGCAGTGCACGCCCCTCCGGGGGGGGAAACACCGGGGAGCTGTTTTTT. It specifies CSARPSGGGNTGELFF. The chain has TRBV20-1 and TRBJ2-2, with 8 positions matching TRBD2. Germline CDR1 DFQATT, CDR2 SNEGSKA (reference sequence). Germline trimming cut 6 bases from V and 2 bases from J; bases unmatched to any gene: 11. The CDR3 sequence is 16 residues long.

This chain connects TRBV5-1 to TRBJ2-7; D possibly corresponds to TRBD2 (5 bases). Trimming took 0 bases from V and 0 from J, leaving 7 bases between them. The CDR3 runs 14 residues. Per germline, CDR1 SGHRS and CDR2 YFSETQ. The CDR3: CASSLVTSSYEQYF. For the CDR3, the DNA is TGCGCCAGCAGCTTGGTTACTAGCTCCTACGAGCAGTACTTC.

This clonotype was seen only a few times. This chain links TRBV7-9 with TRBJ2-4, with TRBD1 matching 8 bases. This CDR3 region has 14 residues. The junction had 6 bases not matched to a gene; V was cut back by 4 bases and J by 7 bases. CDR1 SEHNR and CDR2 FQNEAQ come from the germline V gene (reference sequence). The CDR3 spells CASSSQGARNIQYF. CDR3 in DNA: TGTGCCAGCAGCTCGCAGGGGGCTAGGAACATTCAGTACTTC.

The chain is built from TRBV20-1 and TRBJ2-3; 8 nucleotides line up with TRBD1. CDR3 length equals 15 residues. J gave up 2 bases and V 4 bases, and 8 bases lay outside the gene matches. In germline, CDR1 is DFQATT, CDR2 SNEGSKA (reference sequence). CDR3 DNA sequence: TGCAGTGCTACGTCAGACAGGGGTTTCACAGATACGCAGTATTTT. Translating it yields CSATSDRGFTDTQYF.

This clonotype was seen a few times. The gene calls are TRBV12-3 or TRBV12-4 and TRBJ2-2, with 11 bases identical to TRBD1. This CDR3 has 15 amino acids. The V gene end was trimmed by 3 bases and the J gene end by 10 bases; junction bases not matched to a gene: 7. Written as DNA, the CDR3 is TGTGCCAGCAGTTTCGGCGGACAGGGGGCGACGGAGCTGTTTTTT. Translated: CASSFGGQGATELFF.

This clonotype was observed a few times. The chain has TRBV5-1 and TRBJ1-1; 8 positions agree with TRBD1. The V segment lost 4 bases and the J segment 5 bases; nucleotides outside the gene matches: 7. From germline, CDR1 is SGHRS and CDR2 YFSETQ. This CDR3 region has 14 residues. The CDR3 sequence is CASSGRTGRTEAFF. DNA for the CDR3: TGCGCCAGCAGCGGACGGACAGGGCGGACTGAAGCTTTCTTT.

The CDR3 is CSARAGTEAINIQYF. The CDR3 DNA reads TGCAGTGCTAGAGCGGGAACGGAAGCGATCAACATTCAGTACTTC. The chain couples TRBV20-1 to TRBJ2-4, with D possibly being TRBD2 (5 bases). Trimming cost V 1 base and J 7 bases, with 17 bases left between them. Germline V gives CDR1 DFQATT, CDR2 SNEGSKA (reference sequence). The CDR3 runs to 15 residues.

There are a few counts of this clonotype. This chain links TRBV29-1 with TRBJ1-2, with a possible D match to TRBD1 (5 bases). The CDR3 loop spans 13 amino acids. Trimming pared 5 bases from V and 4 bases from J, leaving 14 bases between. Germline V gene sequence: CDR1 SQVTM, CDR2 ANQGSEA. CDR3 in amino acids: CSVHPDSTYGYTF. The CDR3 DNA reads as TGCAGCGTTCACCCTGACAGTACCTATGGCTACACCTTC. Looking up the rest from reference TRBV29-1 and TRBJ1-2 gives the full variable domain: SAVISQKPSRDICQRGTSLTIQCQVDSQVTMMFWYRQQPGQSLTLIATANQGSEATYESGFVIDKFPISRPNLTFSTLTVSNMSPEDSSIYLCSVHPDSTYGYTFGSGTRLTVV.

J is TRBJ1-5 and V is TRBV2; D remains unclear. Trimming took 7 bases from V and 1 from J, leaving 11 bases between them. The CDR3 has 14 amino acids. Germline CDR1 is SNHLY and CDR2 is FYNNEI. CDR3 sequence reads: CASNTAVSNQPQHF. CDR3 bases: TGTGCCAGCAACACGGCTGTAAGCAATCAGCCCCAGCATTTT.